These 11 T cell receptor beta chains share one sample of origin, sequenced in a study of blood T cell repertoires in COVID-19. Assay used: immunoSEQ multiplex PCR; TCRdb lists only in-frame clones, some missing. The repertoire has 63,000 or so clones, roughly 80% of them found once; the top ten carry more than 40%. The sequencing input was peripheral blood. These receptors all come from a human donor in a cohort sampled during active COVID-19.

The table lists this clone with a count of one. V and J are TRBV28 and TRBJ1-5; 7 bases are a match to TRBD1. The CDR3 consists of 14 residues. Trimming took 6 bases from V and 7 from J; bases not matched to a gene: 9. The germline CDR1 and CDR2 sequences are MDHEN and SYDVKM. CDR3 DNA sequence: TGTGCCAGCAGCCTAGGGGGCTTAGGGCAGCCCCAGCATTTT. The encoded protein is CASSLGGLGQPQHF.

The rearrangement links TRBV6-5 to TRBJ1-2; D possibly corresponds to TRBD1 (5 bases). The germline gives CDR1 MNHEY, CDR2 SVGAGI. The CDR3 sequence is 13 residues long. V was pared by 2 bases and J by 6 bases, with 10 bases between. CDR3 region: CASSYGQGDGYTF. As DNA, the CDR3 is TGTGCCAGCAGTTACGGGCAGGGCGATGGCTACACCTTC.

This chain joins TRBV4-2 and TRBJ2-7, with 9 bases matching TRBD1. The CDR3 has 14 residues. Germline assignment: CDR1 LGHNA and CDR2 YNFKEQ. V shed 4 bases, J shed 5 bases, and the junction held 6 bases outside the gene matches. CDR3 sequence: CASSRGQGNNEQYF. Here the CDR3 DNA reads TGTGCCAGCAGCCGGGGACAGGGTAATAACGAGCAGTACTTC.

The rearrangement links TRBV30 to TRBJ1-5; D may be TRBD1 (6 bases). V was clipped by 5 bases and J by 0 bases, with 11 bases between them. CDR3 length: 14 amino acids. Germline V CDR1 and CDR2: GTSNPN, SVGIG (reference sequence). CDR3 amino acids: CAWGGPYSNQPQHF. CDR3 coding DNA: TGTGCCTGGGGGGGGCCTTATAGCAATCAGCCCCAGCATTTT.

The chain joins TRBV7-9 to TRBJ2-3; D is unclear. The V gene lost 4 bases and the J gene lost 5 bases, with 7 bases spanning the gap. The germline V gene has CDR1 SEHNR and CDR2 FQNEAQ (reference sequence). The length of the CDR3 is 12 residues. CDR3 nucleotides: TGTGCCAGCAGCTCTACGGTAGATACGCAGTATTTT. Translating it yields CASSSTVDTQYF.

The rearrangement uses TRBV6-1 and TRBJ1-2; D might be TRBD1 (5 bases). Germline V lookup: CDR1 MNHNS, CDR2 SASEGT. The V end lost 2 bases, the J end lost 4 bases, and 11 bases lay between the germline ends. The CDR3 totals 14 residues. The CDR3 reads CASSETGRFYGYTF. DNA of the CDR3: TGTGCCAGCAGTGAAACAGGCCGGTTCTATGGCTACACCTTC.

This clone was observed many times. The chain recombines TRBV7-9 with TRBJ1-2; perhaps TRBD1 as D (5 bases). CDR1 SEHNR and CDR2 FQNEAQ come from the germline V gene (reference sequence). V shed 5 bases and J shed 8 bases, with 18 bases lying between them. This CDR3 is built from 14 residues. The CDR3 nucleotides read TGTGCCAGCAGCACGATACCAGGGTTCGGGGGCTACACCTTC. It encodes CASSTIPGFGGYTF.

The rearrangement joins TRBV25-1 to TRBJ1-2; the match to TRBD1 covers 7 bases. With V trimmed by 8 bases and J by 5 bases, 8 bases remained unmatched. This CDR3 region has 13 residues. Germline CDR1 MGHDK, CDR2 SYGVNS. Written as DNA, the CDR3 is TGTGCCAGCTCCAGGGGGGTCTGGTATGGCTACACCTTC. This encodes CASSRGVWYGYTF.

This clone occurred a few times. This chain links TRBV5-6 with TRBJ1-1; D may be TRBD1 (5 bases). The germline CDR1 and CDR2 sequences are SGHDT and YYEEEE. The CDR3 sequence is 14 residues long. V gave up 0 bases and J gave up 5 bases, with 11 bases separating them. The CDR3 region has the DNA TGTGCCAGCAGCTTGGGACGGGGGATTACTGAAGCTTTCTTT. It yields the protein CASSLGRGITEAFF.

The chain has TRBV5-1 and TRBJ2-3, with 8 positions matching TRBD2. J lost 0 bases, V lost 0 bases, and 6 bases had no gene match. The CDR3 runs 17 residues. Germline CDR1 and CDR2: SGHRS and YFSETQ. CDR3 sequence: CASSLAPAGASTDTQYF. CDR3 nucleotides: TGCGCCAGCAGCTTGGCCCCAGCGGGGGCGAGCACAGATACGCAGTATTTT.

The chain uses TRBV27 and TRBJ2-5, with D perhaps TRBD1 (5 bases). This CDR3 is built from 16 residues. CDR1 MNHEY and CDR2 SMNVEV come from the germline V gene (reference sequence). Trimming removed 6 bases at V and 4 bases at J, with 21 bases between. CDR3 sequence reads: CASRPGQVSRRETQYF. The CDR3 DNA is TGTGCCAGCAGGCCAGGGCAGGTCTCCCGACGAGAGACCCAGTACTTC.